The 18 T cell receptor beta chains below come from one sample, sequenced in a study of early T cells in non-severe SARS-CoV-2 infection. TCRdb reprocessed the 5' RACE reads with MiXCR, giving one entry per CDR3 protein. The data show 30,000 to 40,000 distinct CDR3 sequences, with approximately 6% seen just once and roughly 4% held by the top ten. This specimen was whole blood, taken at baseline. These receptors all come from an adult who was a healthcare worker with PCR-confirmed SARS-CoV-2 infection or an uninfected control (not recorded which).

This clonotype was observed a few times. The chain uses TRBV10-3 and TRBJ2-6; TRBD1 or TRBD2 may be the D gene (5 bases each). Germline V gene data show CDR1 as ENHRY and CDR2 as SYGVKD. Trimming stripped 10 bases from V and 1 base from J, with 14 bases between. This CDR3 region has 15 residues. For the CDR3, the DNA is TGTGCCACCGTGGGGACGGTGTCTGGGGCCAACGTCCTGACTTTC. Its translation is CATVGTVSGANVLTF.

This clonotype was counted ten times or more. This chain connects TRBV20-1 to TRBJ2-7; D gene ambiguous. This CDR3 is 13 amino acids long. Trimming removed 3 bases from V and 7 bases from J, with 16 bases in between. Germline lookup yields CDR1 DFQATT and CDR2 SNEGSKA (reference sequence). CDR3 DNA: TGCAGTGCTAGTCCCGGACCGGCTTGGGAGCAGTACTTC. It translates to CSASPGPAWEQYF.

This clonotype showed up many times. The CDR3 DNA is TGTGCCAGCAGGAAACAGGGCGGCACTGAAGCTTTCTTT. Translating gives CASRKQGGTEAFF. The V gene is TRBV7-6, the J gene TRBJ1-1, with D possibly matching TRBD1 (6 bases). The germline gives CDR1 SGHVS, CDR2 FNYEAQ. V lost 6 bases, J lost 4 bases, and 12 bases lay in between. The CDR3 length is 13 residues.

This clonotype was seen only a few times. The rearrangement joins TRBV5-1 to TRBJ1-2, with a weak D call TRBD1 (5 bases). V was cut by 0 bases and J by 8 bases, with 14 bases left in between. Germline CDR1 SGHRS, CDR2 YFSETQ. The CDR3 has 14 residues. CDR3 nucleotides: TGCGCCAGCAGCTTGGATCGACAGAAAGGAGGCTACACCTTC. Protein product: CASSLDRQKGGYTF.

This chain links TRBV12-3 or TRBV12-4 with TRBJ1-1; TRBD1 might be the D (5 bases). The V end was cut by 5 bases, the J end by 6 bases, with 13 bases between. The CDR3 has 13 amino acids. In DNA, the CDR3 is TGTGCCAGCAGTGTGACAGTGTTCGCTGAAGCTTTCTTT. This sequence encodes CASSVTVFAEAFF.

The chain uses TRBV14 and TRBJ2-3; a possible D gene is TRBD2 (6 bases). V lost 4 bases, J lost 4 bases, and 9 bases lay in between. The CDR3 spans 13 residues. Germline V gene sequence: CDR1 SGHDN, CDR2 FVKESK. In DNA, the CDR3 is TGTGCCAGCAGCCGGGGGGTAGCAGATACGCAGTATTTT. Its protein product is CASSRGVADTQYF.

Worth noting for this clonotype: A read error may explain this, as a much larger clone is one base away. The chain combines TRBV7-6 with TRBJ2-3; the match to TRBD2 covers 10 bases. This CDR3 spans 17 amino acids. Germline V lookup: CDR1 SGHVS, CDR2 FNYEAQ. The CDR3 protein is CVSSLGFGTSGTDTQYF. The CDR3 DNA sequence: TGTGTCAGCAGCCTCGGATTCGGGACTAGCGGCACAGATACGCAGTATTTT.

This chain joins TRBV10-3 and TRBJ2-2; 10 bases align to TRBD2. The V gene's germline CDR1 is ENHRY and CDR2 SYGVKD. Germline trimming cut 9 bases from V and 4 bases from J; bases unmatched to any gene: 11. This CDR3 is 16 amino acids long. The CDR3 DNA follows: TGTGCCATTTCCCCGGCCGGACTAGCGGTCACCGGGGAGCTGTTTTTT. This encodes CAISPAGLAVTGELFF.

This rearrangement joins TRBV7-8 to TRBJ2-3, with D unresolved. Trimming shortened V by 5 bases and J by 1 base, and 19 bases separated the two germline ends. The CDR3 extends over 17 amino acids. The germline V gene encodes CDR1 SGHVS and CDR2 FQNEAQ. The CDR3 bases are TGTGCCAGCAGCGTATTAGTCATGGCCGTGGGCACAGATACGCAGTATTTT. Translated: CASSVLVMAVGTDTQYF.

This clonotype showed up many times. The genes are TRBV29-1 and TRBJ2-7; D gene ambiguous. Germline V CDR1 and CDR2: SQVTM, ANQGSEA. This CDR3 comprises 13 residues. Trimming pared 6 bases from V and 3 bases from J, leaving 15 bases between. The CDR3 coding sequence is TGCAGCGTCGGAGCAGATTCTGGCTACGAGCAGTACTTC. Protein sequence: CSVGADSGYEQYF.

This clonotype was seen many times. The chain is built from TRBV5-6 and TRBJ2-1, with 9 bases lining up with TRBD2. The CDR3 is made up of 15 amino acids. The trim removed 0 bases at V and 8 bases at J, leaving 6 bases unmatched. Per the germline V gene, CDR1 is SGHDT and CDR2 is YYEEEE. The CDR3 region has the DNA TGTGCCAGCAGCTTGGCCCCGGCTAGCGGGGATGAGCAGTTCTTC. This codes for CASSLAPASGDEQFF.

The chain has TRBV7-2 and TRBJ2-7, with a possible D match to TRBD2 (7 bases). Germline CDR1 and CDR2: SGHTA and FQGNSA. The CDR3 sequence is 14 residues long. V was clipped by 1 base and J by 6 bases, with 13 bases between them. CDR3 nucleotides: TGTGCCAGCAGCTTAGACGGGGGGCCTATCGAGCAGTACTTC. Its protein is CASSLDGGPIEQYF.

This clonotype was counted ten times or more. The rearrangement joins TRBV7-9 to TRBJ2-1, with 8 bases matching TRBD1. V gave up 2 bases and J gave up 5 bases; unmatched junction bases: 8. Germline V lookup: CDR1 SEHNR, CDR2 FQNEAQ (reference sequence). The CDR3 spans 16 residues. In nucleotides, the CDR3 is TGTGCCAGCAGCTTACTCGCCGGGACAGGAGACAATGAGCAGTTCTTC. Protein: CASSLLAGTGDNEQFF.

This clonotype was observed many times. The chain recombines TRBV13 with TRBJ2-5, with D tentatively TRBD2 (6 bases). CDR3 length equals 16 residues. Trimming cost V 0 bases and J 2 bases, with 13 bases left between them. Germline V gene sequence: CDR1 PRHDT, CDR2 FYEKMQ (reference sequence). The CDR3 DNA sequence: TGTGCCAGCAGCTTAGGGAGTGCGGGGCGGCAAGAGACCCAGTACTTC. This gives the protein CASSLGSAGRQETQYF.

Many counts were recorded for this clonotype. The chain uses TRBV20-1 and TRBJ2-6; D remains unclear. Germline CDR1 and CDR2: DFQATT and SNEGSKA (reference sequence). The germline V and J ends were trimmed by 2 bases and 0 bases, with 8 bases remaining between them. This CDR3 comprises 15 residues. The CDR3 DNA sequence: TGCAGTGCTAGACACGGAAGCTCTGGGGCCAACGTCCTGACTTTC. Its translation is CSARHGSSGANVLTF.

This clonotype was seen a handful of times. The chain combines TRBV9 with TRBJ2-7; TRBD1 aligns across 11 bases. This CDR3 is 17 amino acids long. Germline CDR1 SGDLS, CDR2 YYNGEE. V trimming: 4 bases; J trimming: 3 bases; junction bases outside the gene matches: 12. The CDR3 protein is CASSTRSDRGHLYEQYF. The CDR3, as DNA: TGTGCCAGCAGCACGAGATCGGACAGGGGGCATCTCTACGAGCAGTACTTC. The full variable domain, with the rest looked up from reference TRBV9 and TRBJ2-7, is DSGVTQTPKHLITATGQRVTLRCSPRSGDLSVYWYQQSLDQGLQFLIQYYNGEERAKGNILERFSAQQFPDLHSELNLSSLELGDSALYFCASSTRSDRGHLYEQYFGPGTRLTVT.

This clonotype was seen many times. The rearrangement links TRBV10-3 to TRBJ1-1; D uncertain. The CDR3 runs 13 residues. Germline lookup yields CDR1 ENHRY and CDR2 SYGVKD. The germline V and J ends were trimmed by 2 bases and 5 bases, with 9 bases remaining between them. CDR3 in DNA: TGTGCCATCAGTGAGGCAAGACGGACTGAAGCTTTCTTT. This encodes CAISEARRTEAFF.

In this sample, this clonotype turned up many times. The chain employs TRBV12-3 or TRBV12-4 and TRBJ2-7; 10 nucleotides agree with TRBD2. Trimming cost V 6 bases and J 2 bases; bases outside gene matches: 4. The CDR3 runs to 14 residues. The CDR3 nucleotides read TGTGCCAGCAGAAATAGCGGGGGGCCCTACGAGCAGTACTTC. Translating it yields CASRNSGGPYEQYF.